Presented here are 4 T cell receptor beta chains from one specimen sequenced in a study of cytomegalovirus exposure and HLA in healthy donors. Clones were read by immunoSEQ multiplex PCR, and TCRdb kept only the in-frame ones, dropping some. Of about 280,000 clones listed, around 87% are singletons. Specimen: PBMCs. Source of these receptors: a woman aged 18-29 years in good health and CMV-seronegative.

The chain employs TRBV28 and TRBJ2-7; no clear D. Germline CDR1 reads MDHEN; CDR2 reads SYDVKM. This CDR3 region has 11 residues. Trimming shortened V by 9 bases and J by 5 bases, and 11 bases separated the two germline ends. DNA for the CDR3: TGTGCCAGTGGGTGGAGCCACGAGCAGTACTTC. It is translated as CASGWSHEQYF.

V and J are TRBV20-1 and TRBJ2-7, with D hard to call. Germline CDR1 reads DFQATT; CDR2 reads SNEGSKA (reference sequence). This CDR3 spans 11 amino acids. The ends were cut back, 3 bases at V and 4 bases at J, with 7 bases in the middle. The CDR3 DNA reads as TGCAGTGCTAGTCCAGTTTACGAGCAGTACTTC. Protein product: CSASPVYEQYF.

The chain uses TRBV6-6 and TRBJ2-7; 9 positions agree with TRBD2. The germline gives CDR1 MNHNY, CDR2 SVGAGI (reference sequence). Unmatched junction bases numbered 5, after V lost 2 bases and J lost 3 bases. The CDR3 totals 15 residues. Here the CDR3 DNA reads TGTGCCAGCAGTTACATGGCGGGAGGGGTCTACGAGCAGTACTTC. It codes for CASSYMAGGVYEQYF.

The rearrangement uses TRBV14 and TRBJ1-5; possibly TRBD1 for D (5 bases). Per germline, CDR1 SGHDN and CDR2 FVKESK. The CDR3 contains 13 residues. V lost 6 bases and J lost 4, with 10 bases in between. The CDR3 sequence: CASSQGRNQPQHF. For the CDR3, the DNA is TGTGCCAGCAGTCAGGGAAGGAATCAGCCCCAGCATTTT.